The 22 T cell receptor beta chains below were found in one sample sequenced in a study of neurological immune-mediated disorders (dated by TCRdb to about 2019). The library was obtained by 5' RACE. The sequencer was an Illumina HiSeq 2500. TCRdb reprocessing: public reads trimmed at Q25 with fastp, clones called with MiXCR, in-frame beta chains kept. Entries that share a CDR3 protein sequence are merged under the most common genes and DNA. The sample table contains over 60,000 distinct CDR3 sequences; only one count was recorded for more than 4% of them. 3.4% of the sample is taken by the ten largest. Sequencing input: PBMCs. The receptors originated from a woman aged 45-65 years with multiple sclerosis.

As regards this clonotype: The CDR3 ends on some other residue instead of the conserved phenylalanine or tryptophan, so this is likely a read error. This sequence joins TRBV5-1 and TRBJ2-5; D may be TRBD2 (6 bases). Per the germline V gene, CDR1 is SGHRS and CDR2 is YFSETQ. The length of the CDR3 is 14 residues. Here the CDR3 DNA reads TGCGTCAGCAGCTTCACCGGGGGATCTGAGACCCAGTACAAC. Amino acids: CVSSFTGGSETQYN.

This clonotype was seen ten or more times. This rearrangement joins TRBV10-3 to TRBJ1-1; D is perhaps TRBD1 (5 bases). The CDR3 has 14 residues. Trimming stripped 2 bases from V and 5 bases from J, with 12 bases between. Germline V CDR1 and CDR2: ENHRY, SYGVKD. For the CDR3, the DNA is TGTGCCATCAGTGAGAATTCCAAGGGGACTGAAGCTTTCTTT. Encoded protein: CAISENSKGTEAFF.

The genes are TRBV18 and TRBJ2-1; TRBD1 aligns across 7 bases. The CDR3 has 14 amino acids. Trimming cost V 5 bases and J 5 bases; bases outside gene matches: 6. CDR1 and CDR2 (germline): KGHSH, LQKENI. The DNA of the CDR3 is TGTGCCAGCTCATCGAGACAGGGACACAATGAGCAGTTCTTC. It codes for CASSSRQGHNEQFF.

This clonotype was observed many times. V is TRBV2 and J is TRBJ2-1, with unresolved D. The V end lost 6 bases, the J end lost 3 bases, and 3 bases lay between the germline ends. The germline CDR1 and CDR2 sequences are SNHLY and FYNNEI. There are 11 residues in the CDR3. Written as DNA, the CDR3 is TGTGCCAGCAGCCGCTACAATGAGCAGTTCTTC. It is translated as CASSRYNEQFF.

This clonotype came up many times. V is TRBV25-1 and J is TRBJ1-6; maybe TRBD1 (5 bases). This CDR3 contains 13 residues. CDR1 and CDR2 from the germline V gene are MGHDK and SYGVNS. Between the trimmed V and J ends, which lost 3 bases and 9 bases, there was a span of 9 bases. The CDR3 nucleotides are TGTGCCAGCAGTGAGATGGGGGGTTCACCCCTCCACTTT. It yields the protein CASSEMGGSPLHF.

This chain connects TRBV4-3 to TRBJ2-1; D possibly corresponds to TRBD1 (5 bases). Germline CDR1 LGHNA, CDR2 YSLEER. V was shortened by 0 bases and J by 6 bases, with 9 bases between the two germline ends. CDR3 length: 14 amino acids. The CDR3 DNA sequence: TGCGCCAGCAGCCAAGAAGCTAGGGGCAATGAGCAGTTCTTC. Translating it yields CASSQEARGNEQFF.

This clonotype has at least ten counts. V is TRBV4-1 and J is TRBJ1-1; no clear D gene. CDR1 MGHRA and CDR2 YSYEKL come from the germline V gene. Deletions cut 3 bases from V and 10 bases from J, with 21 bases between. The CDR3 is 15 amino acids. Here the CDR3 reads CASSQERRLQAVAFF. The CDR3, as DNA: TGCGCCAGCAGCCAGGAGAGACGGCTCCAGGCTGTAGCTTTCTTT.

This clonotype was counted ten times or more. The chain has TRBV15 and TRBJ1-5; TRBD1 matches at 9 bases. Trimming cost V 8 bases and J 4 bases; bases outside gene matches: 6. Germline V gives CDR1 LNHNV, CDR2 YYDKDF (reference sequence). The length of the CDR3 is 14 residues. This chain's CDR3 is CATGGQGKNQPQHF. The CDR3 DNA is TGTGCCACCGGAGGACAGGGGAAAAATCAGCCCCAGCATTTT.

This clonotype was seen ten or more times. This rearrangement joins TRBV6-6 to TRBJ1-6; the D gene is possibly TRBD1 (6 bases). The V end lost 0 bases, the J end lost 8 bases, and 11 bases lay between the germline ends. The germline V gene has CDR1 MNHNY and CDR2 SVGAGI (reference sequence). The CDR3 is made up of 15 amino acids. The CDR3 coding sequence is TGTGCCAGCAGTTACTCCGGGACACGGGATTCACCCCTCCACTTT. Residues: CASSYSGTRDSPLHF.

This clonotype was recorded many times. The chain joins TRBV20-1 to TRBJ2-7, with 7 bases matching TRBD1. There are 12 residues in the CDR3. CDR1 and CDR2 (germline): DFQATT, SNEGSKA (reference sequence). Trimming removed 3 bases from V and 5 bases from J; junction bases left unmatched: 4. The CDR3 DNA sequence: TGCAGTGCTAGGACAGGGTCTAACGAGCAGTACGTC. Residues: CSARTGSNEQYV.

This clonotype showed up many times. The rearrangement joins TRBV12-3 or TRBV12-4 to TRBJ1-1; weak D call: TRBD1 (5 bases). V gave up 3 bases and J gave up 0 bases, with 8 bases separating them. The CDR3 sequence is 14 residues long. CDR3: CASSLRGMNTEAFF. The CDR3 DNA reads TGTGCCAGCAGTTTGCGGGGCATGAACACTGAAGCTTTCTTT.

Ten or more counts support this clonotype. V usage is TRBV6-5 and J usage is TRBJ1-2; no firm D call. Germline-derived CDR1 and CDR2 are MNHEY and SVGAGI. The CDR3 extends over 12 amino acids. V dropped 1 base and J dropped 8 bases, with 8 bases sitting between them. The CDR3: CASSYLGEGYTF. In DNA, the CDR3 is TGTGCCAGCAGTTACTTGGGCGAGGGCTACACCTTC.

Many counts were recorded for this clonotype. The CDR3 DNA reads TGTGCCAGCAGCCAAGGGGACGGATCTTATAATTCACCCCTCCACTTT. Its protein is CASSQGDGSYNSPLHF. The chain joins TRBV3-1 to TRBJ1-6, with D maybe TRBD1 (5 bases). This CDR3 contains 16 residues. The germline CDR1 and CDR2 sequences are LGHDT and YNNKEL (reference sequence). V was pared by 1 base and J by 4 bases, with 11 bases between.

This clonotype was counted ten times or more. This chain uses TRBV5-1 with TRBJ2-1; TRBD2 is a possible D gene (5 bases). V was clipped by 1 base and J by 0 bases, with 11 bases between them. CDR3 length: 16 amino acids. Germline values: CDR1 SGHRS, CDR2 YFSETQ. The CDR3 protein is CASSLLAGSSYNEQFF. The CDR3 DNA is TGCGCCAGCAGCTTGCTCGCGGGCAGCTCCTACAATGAGCAGTTCTTC.

In its sample, this clonotype was seen many times. The V call is TRBV9, the J call TRBJ2-5; D is uncertain. The germline V gene encodes CDR1 SGDLS and CDR2 YYNGEE. The CDR3 is 13 residues long. V was trimmed by 0 bases and J by 3 bases, leaving 6 bases between them. The CDR3: CASSVGSEETQYF. The CDR3 DNA follows: TGTGCCAGCAGCGTAGGAAGTGAAGAGACCCAGTACTTC. The whole variable domain, remainder taken from reference TRBV9 and TRBJ2-5, is DSGVTQTPKHLITATGQRVTLRCSPRSGDLSVYWYQQSLDQGLQFLIQYYNGEERAKGNILERFSAQQFPDLHSELNLSSLELGDSALYFCASSVGSEETQYFGPGTRLLVL.

This clonotype was picked up many times. The chain combines TRBV7-3 with TRBJ2-1, with 8 bases that match TRBD1. V shed 4 bases and J 9 bases; nucleotides not matched to a gene: 11. Germline V gene data show CDR1 as SGHTA and CDR2 as FQGTGA. This CDR3 is built from 15 residues. The CDR3 DNA reads TGTGCCAGCAGCTCCCAGGACAGGGAGATTAGTGAGCAGTTCTTC. Translated: CASSSQDREISEQFF.

This clonotype was detected many times. The gene calls are TRBV25-1 and TRBJ1-4; D remains unclear. This CDR3 spans 14 amino acids. In germline, CDR1 is MGHDK, CDR2 SYGVNS. V lost 8 bases, J lost 5 bases, and 15 bases lay in between. CDR3 DNA sequence: TGTGCCAGCGGATGGGGAAGACGGAATGAAAAACTGTTTTTT. Its translation: CASGWGRRNEKLFF.

This clonotype was recorded at least ten times. The J gene is TRBJ2-5, the V gene TRBV5-1; no clear D gene. Germline loops: CDR1 SGHRS, CDR2 YFSETQ. Trimming removed 1 base from V and 2 bases from J, with 6 bases in between. The CDR3 covers 13 residues. As DNA, the CDR3 is TGCGCCAGCAGCTTGATGGGGCAAGAGACCCAGTACTTC. Protein sequence: CASSLMGQETQYF.

At least ten counts were recorded for this clonotype. V and J are TRBV7-6 and TRBJ2-1; 10 bases match TRBD2. J lost 4 bases, V lost 2 bases, and 5 bases had no gene match. Germline assignment: CDR1 SGHVS and CDR2 FNYEAQ. The CDR3 loop spans 16 amino acids. The CDR3 spells CASSLTVAGGYNEQFF. The DNA for the CDR3 is TGTGCCAGCAGCTTAACCGTAGCGGGGGGTTACAATGAGCAGTTCTTC.

This clonotype was seen repeatedly, ten times or more. CDR3 region: CASSLFRAGIVHEQYF. Here the CDR3 DNA reads TGTGCCAGCAGCTTGTTTCGTGCAGGGATAGTACACGAGCAGTACTTC. J is TRBJ2-7 and V is TRBV5-6, with a weak D call TRBD1 (5 bases). The V end lost 1 base, the J end lost 5 bases, and 19 bases lay between the germline ends. The CDR3 sequence is 16 residues long. The germline V gene encodes CDR1 SGHDT and CDR2 YYEEEE.

This clonotype was detected many times. V gene TRBV20-1 combines with J gene TRBJ1-5; perhaps TRBD1 as D (6 bases). Trimming removed 3 bases at V and 4 bases at J, with 16 bases between. Germline V gives CDR1 DFQATT, CDR2 SNEGSKA (reference sequence). This CDR3 comprises 15 residues. CDR3 loop: CSASHPGQGNQPQHF. Written as DNA, the CDR3 is TGCAGTGCTAGTCATCCGGGACAAGGGAATCAGCCCCAGCATTTT.

There are many counts of this clonotype. The chain links TRBV20-1 to TRBJ2-3, with D maybe TRBD2 (6 bases). In germline, CDR1 is DFQATT, CDR2 SNEGSKA (reference sequence). V dropped 1 base and J dropped 0 bases, with 17 bases sitting between them. The CDR3 has 17 residues. Here the CDR3 reads CSARGGRGSSSTDTQYF. The CDR3 DNA reads TGCAGTGCTAGAGGCGGGCGGGGCTCGTCTAGCACAGATACGCAGTATTTT.